The present T cell receptor beta chain was sequenced within a study of T cells in Graves' hyperthyroidism and ophthalmopathy. RNA transcripts served as the template for amplifying TCR beta CDR3 regions. When the TCR CDR3 underwent first-round RT-PCR, the HTBI primer set was used. TCRdb used MiXCR to reprocess the multiplex PCR reads, holding one entry per CDR3 protein. The sample consists of a few hundred thousand distinct CDR3 sequences, 15% to 20% of them appearing once. This clonotype has at least ten counts. J was trimmed by 7 bases and V by 7 bases; bases with no gene match: 8. This CDR3 has 13 residues. Germline CDR1 and CDR2: MNHEY and SVGAGI.

This chain connects TRBV6-5 to TRBJ2-7; 9 nucleotides align to TRBD2. The material sequenced was blood. The origin of this receptor is a woman between 35 and 50 years old with Graves' ophthalmopathy. Written as DNA, the CDR3 is TGTGCCAGCACGCCTAGCGGGACTAAGGAGCAGTACTTC. It translates to CASTPSGTKEQYF.